This passage covers 12 T cell receptor beta chains from one sample sequenced in a study of T cells in Graves' hyperthyroidism and ophthalmopathy. TCR beta CDR3 regions were amplified from RNA transcripts. The HTBI primer set drove a first-round RT-PCR of the TCR CDR3. TCRdb re-analysed the multiplex PCR reads in MiXCR, keeping a single row per CDR3 protein. The sample contains 300,000 to 350,000 distinct CDR3 sequences, roughly 17% of which appear only once. The specimen was blood. The source is a man younger than 45 with Graves' hyperthyroidism.

Regarding this clonotype: A much larger clone is a single base away; this may be a read error. The J gene is TRBJ1-2, the V gene TRBV11-3, with D perhaps TRBD1 (6 bases). CDR1 and CDR2 (germline): SGHNT, YENEEA. This CDR3 is 12 amino acids long. The CDR3 spells CTSSSGESGYTF. DNA of the CDR3: TGTACCAGCAGCTCAGGGGAAAGTGGCTACACCTTC.

This clonotype was recorded at least ten times. This chain uses TRBV6-2 or TRBV6-3 with TRBJ2-2; D unresolved. The V and J ends lost 6 bases and 6 bases respectively, with 2 bases between them. In germline, CDR1 is MNHEY, CDR2 SVGEGT. CDR3 length: 10 amino acids. The CDR3, as DNA: TGTGCCAGCAGATCCGGGGAGCTGTTTTTT. Amino acids: CASRSGELFF.

In its sample, this clonotype was seen a few times. The J gene is TRBJ2-1, the V gene TRBV20-1, with 9 bases identical to TRBD2. With V trimmed by 4 bases and J by 3 bases, 10 bases remained unmatched. CDR1 is DFQATT, CDR2 SNEGSKA, per germline (reference sequence). The CDR3 runs to 16 residues. CDR3 in amino acids: CSAKRVWREGYNEQFF. DNA for the CDR3: TGCAGTGCTAAGCGTGTTTGGCGGGAGGGCTACAATGAGCAGTTCTTC.

In regard to this clonotype: A read error may be the cause here, since a much bigger clone is one base away. This sequence joins TRBV20-1 and TRBJ2-2, with 11 bases identical to TRBD2. The CDR3 is 15 residues long. CDR1 is DFQATT and CDR2 is SNEGSKA in the germline V gene (reference sequence). V trimming: 4 bases; J trimming: 6 bases; junction bases outside the gene matches: 7. CDR3 nucleotides: TGCAGTGCTATCACTAGCGGGAGATATTCCGGGGAGCTGTTTTTT. Translated, it gives CSAITSGRYSGELFF.

The chain recombines TRBV9 with TRBJ2-1, with unresolved D. The V end was cut by 0 bases, the J end by 10 bases, with 8 bases between. CDR3 size: 12 residues. Germline V gene lookup returns CDR1 SGDLS and CDR2 YYNGEE. CDR3 in DNA: TGTGCCAGCAGCGTAGTACCCTGGGAGCAGTTCTTC. Its translation: CASSVVPWEQFF.

The table lists this clonotype with many counts. The gene calls are TRBV27 and TRBJ2-7; 10 bases match TRBD2. This CDR3 has 14 amino acids. With 5 bases clipped from V and 5 bases from J, the junction kept 6 bases outside the gene matches. Germline V lookup: CDR1 MNHEY, CDR2 SMNVEV (reference sequence). CDR3 coding DNA: TGTGCCAGCAGTCTTCTAGCGGGAGCGAACGAGCAGTACTTC. Protein: CASSLLAGANEQYF.

This clonotype was found many times. This chain links TRBV6-1 with TRBJ2-7; no definite D call. Germline lookup yields CDR1 MNHNS and CDR2 SASEGT. Trimming stripped 6 bases from V and 1 base from J, with 4 bases between. The CDR3 sequence is 11 residues long. The CDR3 bases are TGTGCCAGCAGACAGTCCTACGAGCAGTACTTC. Its protein is CASRQSYEQYF.

The chain is built from TRBV4-1 and TRBJ2-1; 7 nucleotides agree with TRBD2. CDR1 MGHRA and CDR2 YSYEKL come from the germline V gene. V lost 4 bases, J lost 0 bases, and 6 bases stayed unmatched. The CDR3 totals 16 residues. As DNA, the CDR3 is TGCGCCAGCAGCCTCAAAGCGGGGAGCTCCTACAATGAGCAGTTCTTC. It is translated as CASSLKAGSSYNEQFF.

The V and J genes are TRBV5-6 and TRBJ2-3; D is perhaps TRBD2 (5 bases). This CDR3 region has 11 residues. CDR1 SGHDT and CDR2 YYEEEE come from the germline V gene. The V end lost 3 bases, the J end lost 7 bases, and 6 bases lay between the germline ends. CDR3 region: CASSWENTQYF. In DNA form, the CDR3 reads TGTGCCAGCAGCTGGGAGAATACGCAGTATTTT.

Ten or more counts support this clonotype. The chain couples TRBV5-1 to TRBJ1-1; TRBD1 agrees at 8 bases. The CDR3 has 14 residues. With V trimmed by 5 bases and J by 1 base, 4 bases remained unmatched. The germline gives CDR1 SGHRS, CDR2 YFSETQ. The CDR3 sequence is CASSSQGANTEAFF. The CDR3 nucleotides read TGCGCCAGCAGTTCGCAGGGGGCGAACACTGAAGCTTTCTTT.

In its sample, this clonotype was seen many times. The chain uses TRBV11-2 and TRBJ2-2; D gene uncertain. CDR1 SGHAT and CDR2 FQNNGV come from the germline V gene. V was clipped by 3 bases and J by 0 bases, with 2 bases between them. There are 13 residues in the CDR3. Written as DNA, the CDR3 is TGTGCCAGCAGCTTCCCGAACACCGGGGAGCTGTTTTTT. This encodes CASSFPNTGELFF.

V gene TRBV20-1 combines with J gene TRBJ1-1, with TRBD1 as a possible D gene (6 bases). The ends were cut back, 0 bases at V and 1 base at J, with 12 bases in the middle. CDR3 length equals 15 residues. In germline, CDR1 is DFQATT, CDR2 SNEGSKA (reference sequence). Here the CDR3 DNA reads TGCAGTGCTAGAGATTCGGGCAGGGGGAACACTGAAGCTTTCTTT. It is translated as CSARDSGRGNTEAFF.